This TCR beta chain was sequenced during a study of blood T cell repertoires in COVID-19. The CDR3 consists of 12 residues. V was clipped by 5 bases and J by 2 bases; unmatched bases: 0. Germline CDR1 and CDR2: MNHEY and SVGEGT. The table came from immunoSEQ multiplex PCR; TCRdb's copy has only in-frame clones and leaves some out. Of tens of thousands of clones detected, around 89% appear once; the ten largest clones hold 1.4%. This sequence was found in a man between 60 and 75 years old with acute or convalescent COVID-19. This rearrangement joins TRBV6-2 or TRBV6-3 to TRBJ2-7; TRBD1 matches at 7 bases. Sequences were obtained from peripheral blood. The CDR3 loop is CASSDRAYEQYF. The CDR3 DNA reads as TGTGCCAGCAGTGACAGGGCCTACGAGCAGTACTTC.